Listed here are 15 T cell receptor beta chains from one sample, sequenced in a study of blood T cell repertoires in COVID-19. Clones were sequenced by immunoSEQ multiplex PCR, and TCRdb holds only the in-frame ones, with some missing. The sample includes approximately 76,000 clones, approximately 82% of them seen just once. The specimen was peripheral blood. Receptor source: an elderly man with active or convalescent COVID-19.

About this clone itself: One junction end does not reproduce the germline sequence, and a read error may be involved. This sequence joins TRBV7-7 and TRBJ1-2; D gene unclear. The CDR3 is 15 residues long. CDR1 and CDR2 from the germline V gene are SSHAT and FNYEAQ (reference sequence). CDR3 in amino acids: CASSLFPRETYGYTF. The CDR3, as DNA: TGTGCTAGCAGCTTATTCCCTCGGGAGACCTATGGCTACACCTTC. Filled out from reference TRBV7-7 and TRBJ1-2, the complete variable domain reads GAGVSQSPRYKVTKRGQDVTLRCDPISSHATLYWYQQALGQGPEFLTYFNYEAQPDKSGLPSDRFSAERPEGSISTLTIQRTEQRDSAMYRCASSLFPRETYGYTFGSGTRLTVV.

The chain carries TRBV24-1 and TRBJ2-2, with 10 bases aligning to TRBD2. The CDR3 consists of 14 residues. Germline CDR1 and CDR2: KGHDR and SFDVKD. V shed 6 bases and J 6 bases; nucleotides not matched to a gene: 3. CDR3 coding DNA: TGTGCCACCAGTCCAAGCGGGGGGGCCGGGGAGCTGTTTTTT. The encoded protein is CATSPSGGAGELFF.

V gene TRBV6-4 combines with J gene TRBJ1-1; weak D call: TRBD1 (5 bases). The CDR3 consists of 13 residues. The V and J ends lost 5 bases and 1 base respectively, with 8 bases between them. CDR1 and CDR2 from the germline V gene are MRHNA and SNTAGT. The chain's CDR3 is CASSLQGNTEAFF. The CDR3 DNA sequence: TGTGCCAGCAGTCTCCAGGGGAACACTGAAGCTTTCTTT.

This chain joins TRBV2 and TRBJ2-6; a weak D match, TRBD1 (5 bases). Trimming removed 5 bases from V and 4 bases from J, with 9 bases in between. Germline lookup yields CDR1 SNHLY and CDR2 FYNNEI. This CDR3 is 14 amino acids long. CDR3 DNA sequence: TGTGCCAGCAGTTTAGGGGTGGGGGCCAACGTCCTGACTTTC. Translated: CASSLGVGANVLTF.

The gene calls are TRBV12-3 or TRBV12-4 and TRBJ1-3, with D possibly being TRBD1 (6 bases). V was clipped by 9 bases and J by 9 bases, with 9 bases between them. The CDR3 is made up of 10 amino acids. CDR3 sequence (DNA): TGTGCCAGTCGAGGGGGCACCATATATTTT. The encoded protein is CASRGGTIYF.

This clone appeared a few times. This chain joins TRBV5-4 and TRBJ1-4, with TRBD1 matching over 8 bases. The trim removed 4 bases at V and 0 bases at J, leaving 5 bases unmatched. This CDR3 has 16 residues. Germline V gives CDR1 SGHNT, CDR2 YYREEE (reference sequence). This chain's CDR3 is CASSPGQGATNEKLFF. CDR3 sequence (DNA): TGTGCCAGCAGCCCCGGACAGGGTGCAACTAATGAAAAACTGTTTTTT.

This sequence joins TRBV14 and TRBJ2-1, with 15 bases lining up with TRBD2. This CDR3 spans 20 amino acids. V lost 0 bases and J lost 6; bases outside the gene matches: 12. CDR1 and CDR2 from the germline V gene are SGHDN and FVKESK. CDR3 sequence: CASSQDWGTSGRSLSNEQFF. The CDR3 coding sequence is TGTGCCAGCAGCCAAGATTGGGGGACTAGCGGGAGGAGTTTAAGCAATGAGCAGTTCTTC.

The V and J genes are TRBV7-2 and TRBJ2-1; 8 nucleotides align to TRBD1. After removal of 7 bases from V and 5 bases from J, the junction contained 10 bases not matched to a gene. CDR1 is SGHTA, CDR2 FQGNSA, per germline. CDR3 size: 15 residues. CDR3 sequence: CASTVRTGNNNEQFF. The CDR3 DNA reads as TGTGCCAGCACCGTCCGGACAGGGAACAACAATGAGCAGTTCTTC.

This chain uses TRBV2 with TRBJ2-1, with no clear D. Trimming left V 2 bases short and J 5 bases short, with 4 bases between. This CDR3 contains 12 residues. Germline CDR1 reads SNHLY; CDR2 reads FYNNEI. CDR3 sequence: CASSENNNEQFF. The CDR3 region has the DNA TGTGCCAGCAGTGAAAATAACAATGAGCAGTTCTTC. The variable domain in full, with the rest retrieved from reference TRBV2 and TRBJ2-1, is EPEVTQTPSHQVTQMGQEVILRCVPISNHLYFYWYRQILGQKVEFLVSFYNNEISEKSEIFDDQFSVERPDGSNFTLKIRSTKLEDSAMYFCASSENNNEQFFGPGTRLTVL.

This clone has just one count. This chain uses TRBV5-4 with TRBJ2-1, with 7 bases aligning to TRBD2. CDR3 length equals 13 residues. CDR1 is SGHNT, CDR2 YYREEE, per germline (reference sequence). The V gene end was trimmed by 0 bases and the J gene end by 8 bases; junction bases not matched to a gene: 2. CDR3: CASSLAAGYEQFF. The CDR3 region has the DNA TGTGCCAGCAGCTTGGCAGCGGGGTATGAGCAGTTCTTC.

The CDR3 loop reads CASSLGQGAPNEKLFF. CDR3 in DNA: TGTGCCAGCAGCTTGGGACAGGGGGCACCGAATGAAAAACTGTTTTTT. This sequence joins TRBV7-9 and TRBJ1-4; 12 nucleotides match TRBD1. The CDR3 totals 16 residues. CDR1 is SEHNR, CDR2 FQNEAQ, per germline (reference sequence). V gave up 3 bases and J gave up 5 bases; unmatched junction bases: 4.

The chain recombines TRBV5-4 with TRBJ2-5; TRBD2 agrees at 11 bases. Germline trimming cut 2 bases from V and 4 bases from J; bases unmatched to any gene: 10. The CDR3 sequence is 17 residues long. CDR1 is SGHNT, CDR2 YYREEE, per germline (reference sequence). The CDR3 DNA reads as TGTGCCAGCAGCTTAGGCTTAGCGGGAGGGCCGAGAGAGACCCAGTACTTC. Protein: CASSLGLAGGPRETQYF.

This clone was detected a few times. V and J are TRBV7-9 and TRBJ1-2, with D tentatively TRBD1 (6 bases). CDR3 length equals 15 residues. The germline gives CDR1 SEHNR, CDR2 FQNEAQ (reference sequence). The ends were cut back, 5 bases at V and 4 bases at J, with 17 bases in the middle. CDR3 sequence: CASSPSGGAGYGYTF. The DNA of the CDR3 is TGTGCCAGCAGCCCTAGCGGGGGCGCGGGCTATGGCTACACCTTC.

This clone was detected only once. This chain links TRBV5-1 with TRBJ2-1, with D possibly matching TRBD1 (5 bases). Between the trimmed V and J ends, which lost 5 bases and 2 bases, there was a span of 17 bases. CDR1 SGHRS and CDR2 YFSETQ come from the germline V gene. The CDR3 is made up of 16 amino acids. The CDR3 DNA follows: TGCGCCAGCAGGTCCTATAATACAGGTACCTACAATGAGCAGTTCTTC. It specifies CASRSYNTGTYNEQFF.

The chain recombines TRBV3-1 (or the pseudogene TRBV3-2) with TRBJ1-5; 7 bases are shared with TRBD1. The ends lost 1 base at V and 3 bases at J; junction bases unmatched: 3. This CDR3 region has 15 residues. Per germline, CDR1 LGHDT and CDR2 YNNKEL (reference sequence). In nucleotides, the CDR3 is TGTGCCAGCAGCCAAGGGGGACAGAACAATCAGCCCCAGCATTTT. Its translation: CASSQGGQNNQPQHF.